The 29 T cell receptor beta chains below were found in one sample sequenced in a study of neoadjuvant anti-PD-1 for oral cavity cancer. Measured with immunoSEQ multiplex PCR; TCRdb has only the in-frame clones, and not every one. The sample lists about 14,000 clones, 62% occurring once. Sample: PBMCs, taken before nivolumab (anti-PD-1) treatment. The receptors originated from a person aged 40-85 years with oral cavity squamous cell carcinoma.

The chain employs TRBV7-3 and TRBJ2-2; 8 nucleotides agree with TRBD1. The CDR3 consists of 17 residues. The ends lost 4 bases at V and 7 bases at J; junction bases unmatched: 14. CDR1 SGHTA and CDR2 FQGTGA come from the germline V gene. CDR3 residues: CASSSTDRGPLGGELFF. The CDR3 DNA sequence: TGTGCCAGCAGCTCCACCGACAGGGGACCTCTGGGCGGGGAGCTGTTTTTT.

The V call is TRBV4-2, the J call TRBJ1-1; D remains unclear. Germline loops: CDR1 LGHNA, CDR2 YNFKEQ. CDR3 size: 13 residues. The V end lost 3 bases, the J end lost 1 base, and 6 bases lay between the germline ends. The CDR3 bases are TGTGCCAGCAGCCAGAGGGAGAACACTGAAGCTTTCTTT. Translated, it gives CASSQRENTEAFF.

The gene calls are TRBV7-2 and TRBJ2-2; D is possibly TRBD2 (6 bases). The germline V gene has CDR1 SGHTA and CDR2 FQGNSA. CDR3 length: 15 amino acids. The germline V and J ends were trimmed by 1 base and 3 bases, with 9 bases remaining between them. CDR3 in DNA: TGTGCCAGCAGCTTAGGACGGGGGTACACCGGGGAGCTGTTTTTT. Protein sequence: CASSLGRGYTGELFF. Together with reference TRBV7-2 and TRBJ2-2, the CDR3 gives the full variable domain: GAGVSQSPSNKVTEKGKDVELRCDPISGHTALYWYRQSLGQGLEFLIYFQGNSAPDKSGLPSDRFSAERTGGSVSTLTIQRTQQEDSAVYLCASSLGRGYTGELFFGEGSRLTVL.

In its sample, this clone was seen a few times. The chain links TRBV5-1 to TRBJ1-2, with 7 positions matching TRBD1. This CDR3 is 14 amino acids long. Germline V gives CDR1 SGHRS, CDR2 YFSETQ. Trimming at V came to 4 bases and at J to 4 bases, leaving 7 bases not matched to a gene. CDR3 nucleotide sequence: TGCGCCAGCAGCCGAGACAGGGATGCCTATGGCTACACCTTC. Translating it yields CASSRDRDAYGYTF. Looking up the rest from reference TRBV5-1 and TRBJ1-2 gives the full variable domain: KAGVTQTPRYLIKTRGQQVTLSCSPISGHRSVSWYQQTPGQGLQFLFEYFSETQRNKGNFPGRFSGRQFSNSRSEMNVSTLELGDSALYLCASSRDRDAYGYTFGSGTRLTVV.

The gene calls are TRBV5-1 and TRBJ1-4; tentatively, D is TRBD1 (5 bases). The CDR3 spans 14 residues. Germline V gene lookup returns CDR1 SGHRS and CDR2 YFSETQ. V lost 1 base and J 7 bases, leaving 11 bases between the germline ends. The chain's CDR3 is CASSLSSTVEKLFF. The CDR3 DNA sequence: TGCGCCAGCAGCTTGTCGTCGACAGTTGAAAAACTGTTTTTT.

The V gene is TRBV5-4, the J gene TRBJ2-1; 10 nucleotides line up with TRBD2. V shed 1 base and J 5 bases; nucleotides not matched to a gene: 6. The germline V gene has CDR1 SGHNT and CDR2 YYREEE (reference sequence). The CDR3 length is 16 residues. The DNA for the CDR3 is TGTGCCAGCAGCTTGAGGGGCCTAGCGGGAGACAATGAGCAGTTCTTC. As protein: CASSLRGLAGDNEQFF.

The V call is TRBV9, the J call TRBJ1-6, with 9 bases that match TRBD1. V dropped 3 bases and J dropped 10; count of bases not matched to a gene: 5. The CDR3 runs to 14 residues. Germline V gene data show CDR1 as SGDLS and CDR2 as YYNGEE. This CDR3 reads CASSEGQGKSPLHF. CDR3 coding DNA: TGTGCCAGCAGCGAGGGACAGGGTAAATCACCCCTCCACTTT.

This clone was detected a few times. This sequence joins TRBV18 and TRBJ1-5; no clear D. The CDR3 consists of 14 residues. The V gene's germline CDR1 is KGHSH and CDR2 LQKENI. Trimming left V 3 bases short and J 6 bases short, with 12 bases between. The DNA of the CDR3 is TGTGCCAGCTCACCGCAGGCGTTAGGTCAGCCCCAGCATTTT. Its protein product is CASSPQALGQPQHF.

This chain uses TRBV10-2 with TRBJ2-7; 7 bases match TRBD1. The J segment lost 6 bases and the V segment lost 5 bases, leaving 10 bases of the junction unmatched. The CDR3 consists of 14 residues. Germline V lookup: CDR1 WSHSY, CDR2 SAAADI. DNA for the CDR3: TGCGCCAGCAGTCCCGGGACAGCCCTCCGCGAGCAGTACTTC. Its protein is CASSPGTALREQYF.

V gene TRBV4-1 combines with J gene TRBJ2-3; 14 bases fit TRBD2. The length of the CDR3 is 15 residues. Looked up from germline, CDR1 is MGHRA and CDR2 is YSYEKL. V lost 4 bases, J lost 5 bases, and 2 bases stayed unmatched. CDR3 coding DNA: TGCGCCAGCAGCCTGGGACTAGCGGGGGTAGATACGCAGTATTTT. This sequence encodes CASSLGLAGVDTQYF.

This chain links TRBV29-1 with TRBJ1-2, with D possibly matching TRBD1 (6 bases). Germline values: CDR1 SQVTM, CDR2 ANQGSEA. The length of the CDR3 is 12 residues. The germline V and J ends were trimmed by 4 bases and 2 bases, with 8 bases remaining between them. DNA of the CDR3: TGCAGCGTTGTCACAGGGAACTATGGCTACACCTTC. Amino acid sequence: CSVVTGNYGYTF.

The chain recombines TRBV2 with TRBJ1-5, with no clear D. Per germline, CDR1 SNHLY and CDR2 FYNNEI. V lost 6 bases, J lost 5 bases, and 8 bases lay in between. The CDR3 consists of 12 residues. The CDR3 coding sequence is TGTGCCAGCAGGAAAGGTGATCAGCCCCAGCATTTT. Amino acid sequence: CASRKGDQPQHF.

J is TRBJ1-2 and V is TRBV7-9, with D possibly TRBD1 on 5 matching bases. Between the trimmed V and J ends, which lost 5 bases and 6 bases, there was a span of 16 bases. The germline gives CDR1 SEHNR, CDR2 FQNEAQ (reference sequence). The CDR3 length is 14 residues. The CDR3 sequence: CASSPQGGANGYTF. Written as DNA, the CDR3 is TGTGCCAGCAGCCCCCAAGGAGGGGCGAATGGCTACACCTTC.

The V gene is TRBV6-5, the J gene TRBJ1-6, with D unresolved. CDR1 and CDR2 (germline): MNHEY, SVGAGI. There are 14 residues in the CDR3. Between the trimmed V and J ends, which lost 9 bases and 6 bases, there was a span of 15 bases. The CDR3 region is CASSRGPGNSPLHF. In DNA form, the CDR3 reads TGTGCCAGTTCACGAGGGCCGGGTAATTCACCCCTCCACTTT.

The V gene is TRBV11-2, the J gene TRBJ1-5; weak D call: TRBD1 (5 bases). There are 14 residues in the CDR3. V lost 6 bases, J lost 6 bases, and 15 bases lay in between. The V gene's germline CDR1 is SGHAT and CDR2 FQNNGV. CDR3 region: CASRHQGEGQPQHF. DNA for the CDR3: TGTGCCAGCAGGCATCAGGGAGAGGGTCAGCCCCAGCATTTT.

The chain has TRBV28 and TRBJ2-1; D call uncertain. Germline V lookup: CDR1 MDHEN, CDR2 SYDVKM. This CDR3 is 16 amino acids long. The V and J ends lost 10 bases and 3 bases respectively, with 22 bases between them. CDR3 bases: TGTGCCATTCCCCGGGTGCATCCCACGGGCTACAATGAGCAGTTCTTC. Its protein product is CAIPRVHPTGYNEQFF.

The chain couples TRBV28 to TRBJ2-3; TRBD2 matches at 16 bases. Germline CDR1 and CDR2: MDHEN and SYDVKM. Losses at the gene ends were 6 bases for V and 6 bases for J; bases not matched to a gene: 15. The CDR3 length is 19 residues. The chain's CDR3 is CASSPLRGLAGGAQDTQYF. CDR3 DNA: TGTGCCAGCAGCCCCTTGAGGGGACTAGCGGGAGGGGCCCAGGATACGCAGTATTTT.

The V call is TRBV7-9, the J call TRBJ1-2, with D possibly TRBD1 on 5 matching bases. Germline V CDR1 and CDR2: SEHNR, FQNEAQ (reference sequence). V was trimmed by 3 bases and J by 3 bases, leaving 14 bases between them. This CDR3 comprises 15 residues. For the CDR3, the DNA is TGTGCCAGCAGCTTCGGGACGGTCGTTTACTATGGCTACACCTTC. Encoded protein: CASSFGTVVYYGYTF.

The rearrangement uses TRBV4-2 and TRBJ1-3, with D possibly being TRBD1 (6 bases). V was clipped by 4 bases and J by 2 bases, with 15 bases between them. Germline V CDR1 and CDR2: LGHNA, YNFKEQ. This CDR3 has 16 amino acids. The CDR3 DNA is TGTGCCAGCAGCCCGGGGCAGGGGCTAACTGGAAACACCATATATTTT. It is translated as CASSPGQGLTGNTIYF.

This clone was seen only a few times. J is TRBJ1-2 and V is TRBV19; D ambiguous. The CDR3 is 12 residues long. V lost 6 bases and J 8 bases, leaving 13 bases between the germline ends. Germline CDR1 is LNHDA and CDR2 is SQIVND (reference sequence). The CDR3 sequence is CASRSDQKGYTF. CDR3 coding DNA: TGTGCCAGTAGATCTGACCAGAAGGGCTACACCTTC.

The genes are TRBV11-2 and TRBJ1-1, with 9 bases fitting TRBD1. The germline CDR1 and CDR2 sequences are SGHAT and FQNNGV. The CDR3 extends over 15 amino acids. V dropped 7 bases and J dropped 7; count of bases not matched to a gene: 13. The chain's CDR3 is CASNAPGTGNVEAFF. Here the CDR3 DNA reads TGTGCCAGCAACGCTCCCGGGACAGGGAACGTTGAAGCTTTCTTT.

The gene calls are TRBV14 and TRBJ2-7, with 7 bases identical to TRBD1. The CDR3 has 14 amino acids. V was pared by 4 bases and J by 5 bases, with 8 bases of the junction left unmatched. Germline values: CDR1 SGHDN, CDR2 FVKESK. The DNA for the CDR3 is TGTGCCAGCAGCCGACAGGGAAACTCGCACGAGCAGTACTTC. Amino acid sequence: CASSRQGNSHEQYF.

This clone turned up a few times. The chain recombines TRBV6-1 with TRBJ1-2; D may be TRBD1 (5 bases). The CDR3 runs to 16 residues. Germline V gene sequence: CDR1 MNHNS, CDR2 SASEGT. Trimming removed 4 bases at V and 0 bases at J, with 15 bases between. Here the CDR3 DNA reads TGTGCCAGCAGTGCTACAGGCAATCCTTCTAACTATGGCTACACCTTC. It is translated as CASSATGNPSNYGYTF.

The chain recombines TRBV30 with TRBJ1-6; 7 nucleotides line up with TRBD1. Germline V CDR1 and CDR2: GTSNPN, SVGIG (reference sequence). The junction had 3 bases not matched to a gene; V was cut back by 7 bases and J by 3 bases. The CDR3 has 13 residues. The CDR3 sequence is CASGDSYNSPLHF. In DNA, the CDR3 is TGTGCCTCCGGGGACAGCTATAATTCACCCCTCCACTTT.

The chain's CDR3 is CASNPSGTGFNQPQHF. The CDR3 bases are TGTGCCAGCAACCCTTCAGGGACAGGCTTCAATCAGCCCCAGCATTTT. The gene calls are TRBV27 and TRBJ1-5; 8 nucleotides align to TRBD1. Germline V lookup: CDR1 MNHEY, CDR2 SMNVEV (reference sequence). The CDR3 loop spans 16 amino acids. Trimming removed 7 bases from V and 3 bases from J; junction bases left unmatched: 11.

The J gene is TRBJ2-2, the V gene TRBV4-1; 11 nucleotides agree with TRBD2. Trimming removed 0 bases from V and 1 base from J; junction bases left unmatched: 13. The CDR3 length is 21 residues. Germline CDR1 MGHRA, CDR2 YSYEKL. CDR3 sequence reads: CASSQDELAGVGGRNTGELFF. Written as DNA, the CDR3 is TGCGCCAGCAGCCAAGATGAACTAGCGGGAGTAGGGGGTAGGAACACCGGGGAGCTGTTTTTT.

The chain is built from TRBV2 and TRBJ2-4; no definite D call. This CDR3 region has 14 residues. Looked up from germline, CDR1 is SNHLY and CDR2 is FYNNEI. V was pared by 2 bases and J by 0 bases, with 5 bases between. CDR3 region: CASSERLAKNIQYF. CDR3 sequence (DNA): TGTGCCAGCAGTGAAAGGCTAGCCAAAAACATTCAGTACTTC.

The rearrangement uses TRBV13 and TRBJ1-6; the D is unclear. Trimming took 4 bases from V and 15 from J, leaving 13 bases between them. The CDR3 extends over 12 amino acids. CDR1 is PRHDT, CDR2 FYEKMQ, per germline (reference sequence). CDR3 in amino acids: CASSSPGERLHF. In nucleotides, the CDR3 is TGTGCCAGCAGCTCCCCCGGAGAGCGCCTCCACTTT.

In its sample, this clone was seen a few times. V usage is TRBV11-2 and J usage is TRBJ1-1, with no clear D. V was cut by 4 bases and J by 0 bases, with 12 bases left in between. The CDR3 extends over 15 amino acids. Germline V gene lookup returns CDR1 SGHAT and CDR2 FQNNGV. The CDR3 DNA reads as TGTGCCAGCAGCTCCCTTGGCAGGATGAACACTGAAGCTTTCTTT. Amino acid sequence: CASSSLGRMNTEAFF.